One and the same sample provided the 13 T cell receptor beta chains below, sequenced in a study of blood T cell repertoires in COVID-19. This table comes from immunoSEQ multiplex PCR, and its TCRdb copy is limited to in-frame clones, with some not included. The table shows some 330,000 clones, with about 87% occurring only once. Sequenced material: PBMCs or T cells enriched from blood (not recorded which). The origin of the receptors is a man aged 40-50 years in a cohort exposed to, infected with or recovered from COVID-19 (not recorded which).

This rearrangement joins TRBV23-1 to TRBJ1-1; 7 nucleotides align to TRBD1. TRBV23-1 is noted as an ORF with a role that remains uncertain. V shed 6 bases, J shed 1 base, and the junction held 11 bases outside the gene matches. The CDR3 contains 16 residues. The CDR3 DNA follows: TGCGCCAGCAGCCGCCCGAGACAGGGAGGGAACACTGAAGCTTTCTTT. Translated, it gives CASSRPRQGGNTEAFF.

The J gene is TRBJ1-1, the V gene TRBV11-2; 9 bases line up with TRBD1. The CDR3 loop spans 14 amino acids. V was pared by 5 bases and J by 4 bases, with 5 bases of the junction left unmatched. The germline gives CDR1 SGHAT, CDR2 FQNNGV. CDR3 bases: TGTGCCAGCAGCCCCAGACAGGGGGGCACTGAAGCTTTCTTT. Its protein product is CASSPRQGGTEAFF.

The chain carries TRBV11-2 and TRBJ2-7; 7 positions match TRBD1. J gave up 6 bases and V 3 bases, and 5 bases lay outside the gene matches. Germline V gene data show CDR1 as SGHAT and CDR2 as FQNNGV. The CDR3 runs to 13 residues. DNA for the CDR3: TGTGCCAGCAGCTTGACAGGGTCGGGCGAGCAGTACTTC. It yields the protein CASSLTGSGEQYF.

The V gene is TRBV5-1, the J gene TRBJ1-2, with D maybe TRBD1 (6 bases). Germline values: CDR1 SGHRS, CDR2 YFSETQ. Deletions cut 4 bases from V and 6 bases from J, with 25 bases between. The CDR3 has 17 amino acids. Here the CDR3 DNA reads TGCGCCAGCAGCACAACCCGACAGGCCGGCCTCGACGATGGCTACACCTTC. This codes for CASSTTRQAGLDDGYTF.

The chain couples TRBV20-1 to TRBJ2-3; D not certain. This CDR3 has 11 amino acids. Trimming stripped 7 bases from V and 5 bases from J, with 10 bases between. Germline lookup yields CDR1 DFQATT and CDR2 SNEGSKA (reference sequence). The CDR3 spells CSVIVRDTQYF. The DNA of the CDR3 is TGCAGTGTCATAGTCCGAGATACGCAGTATTTT.

CDR3 in amino acids: CASSRRQGAGANVLTF. The CDR3 nucleotides are TGTGCCAGCAGCAGAAGACAGGGGGCCGGGGCCAACGTCCTGACTTTC. The rearrangement links TRBV7-9 to TRBJ2-6, with TRBD1 identical over 10 bases. After removal of 5 bases from V and 4 bases from J, the junction contained 5 bases not matched to a gene. Germline CDR1 reads SEHNR; CDR2 reads FQNEAQ (reference sequence). CDR3 length equals 16 residues.

This chain joins TRBV5-1 and TRBJ2-2; 14 bases match TRBD2. J lost 7 bases, V lost 4 bases, and 6 bases had no gene match. Germline V gene data show CDR1 as SGHRS and CDR2 as YFSETQ. The CDR3 sequence is 16 residues long. CDR3 residues: CASSIGTSGSVGELFF. The CDR3 DNA is TGCGCCAGCAGCATAGGGACTAGCGGGAGTGTCGGGGAGCTGTTTTTT.

This sequence joins TRBV7-9 and TRBJ2-3, with 7 nucleotides matching TRBD1. The germline V gene has CDR1 SEHNR and CDR2 FQNEAQ (reference sequence). The CDR3 has 16 amino acids. Losses at the gene ends were 3 bases for V and 2 bases for J; bases not matched to a gene: 8. The CDR3 protein is CASSFLRDSPTDTQYF. The DNA of the CDR3 is TGTGCCAGCAGCTTTCTTCGGGACAGCCCCACAGATACGCAGTATTTT.

The rearrangement uses TRBV9 and TRBJ2-7, with 9 bases identical to TRBD1. V trimming: 4 bases; J trimming: 3 bases; junction bases outside the gene matches: 17. This CDR3 has 18 amino acids. The germline V gene encodes CDR1 SGDLS and CDR2 YYNGEE. CDR3 loop: CASSPPRAQGASGYEQYF. The CDR3 nucleotides are TGTGCCAGCAGCCCCCCCCGGGCACAGGGGGCATCGGGCTACGAGCAGTACTTC.

The rearrangement uses TRBV9 and TRBJ2-1, with D maybe TRBD1 (5 bases). The CDR3 length is 14 residues. Germline CDR1 reads SGDLS; CDR2 reads YYNGEE. The germline V and J ends were trimmed by 2 bases and 6 bases, with 12 bases remaining between them. CDR3 sequence (DNA): TGTGCCAGCAGCGTGTTGCAGGGTGGCAATGAGCAGTTCTTC. This encodes CASSVLQGGNEQFF.

This clone occurred once. The V and J genes are TRBV7-9 and TRBJ1-1; TRBD1 is a possible D gene (6 bases). CDR1 and CDR2 from the germline V gene are SEHNR and FQNEAQ (reference sequence). The V end lost 2 bases, the J end lost 4 bases, and 11 bases lay between the germline ends. The CDR3 is 14 amino acids. The CDR3 loop is CASSLLQGLTEAFF. The CDR3 DNA reads as TGTGCCAGCAGCTTACTACAGGGCCTCACTGAAGCTTTCTTT.

The V call is TRBV30, the J call TRBJ1-2; TRBD1 matches at 10 bases. Trimming took 0 bases from V and 6 from J; bases not matched to a gene: 4. The CDR3 totals 14 residues. Germline CDR1 reads GTSNPN; CDR2 reads SVGIG (reference sequence). Here the CDR3 reads CAWSVRGQGHGYTF. CDR3 nucleotide sequence: TGTGCCTGGAGTGTTAGGGGACAGGGGCATGGCTACACCTTC.

CDR3 loop: CASKSGQQDQPQHF. CDR3 sequence (DNA): TGTGCCAGTAAGTCAGGCCAGCAGGATCAGCCCCAGCATTTT. The V and J genes are TRBV19 and TRBJ1-5; D call uncertain. With 7 bases removed from V and 5 bases from J, the gap between germline ends came to 15 bases. The germline V gene encodes CDR1 LNHDA and CDR2 SQIVND (reference sequence). The CDR3 loop spans 14 amino acids.